This is a list of T cell receptor beta chains from one sample in a study of technical replicates of blood from four donors. Only in-frame clones appear in the TCRdb table, and some are missing; sequencing was by immunoSEQ multiplex PCR. The table records about 73,000 clones, 93% of them present only once. Material: T cells isolated from PBMCs. The receptors were sampled from a human donor in good health. Each CDR3 is given with its conserved first and last residue. Each record gives: V gene, clone size, CDR3 protein. Only some rows state a clone size, as once, few, many or a class for expanded clones.

TRBV5-6	NA	CASSVPSGTGLYQETQYF
TRBV4-1	NA	CASSGRGSYEQYF
TRBV30	NA	CAWSRGTGGVSTF
TRBV27	NA	CASSLSMAGIQYF
TRBV6-1	once	CASSEEQLAWYEQYF
TRBV6-1	NA	CASSLDRGGTEAFF
TRBV7-9	NA	CASSSAGTNEKLFF
TRBV6-1	NA	CATQLEETYEQYF
TRBV2	NA	CASSADRLNTEAFF
TRBV27	NA	CASSLLQGNYEQYF
TRBV11-2	NA	CASSHRSSGNTIYF
TRBV18	NA	CASSPLRQGGQPQHF
TRBV14	NA	CASSQTLTGNYGYTF
TRBV7-2	NA	CASSPSLGRGSYEQYF
TRBV6-5	NA	CASSYGSASEFF
TRBV2	NA	CASSDRVGGGYTF
TRBV6-1	NA	CASSENLAVPYEQYF
TRBV6-1	NA	CASSEFIAGNGGELFF
TRBV5-1	NA	CASSLIAVYNEQFF
TRBV5-1	NA	CASSPDRPYEQYF
TRBV9	NA	CASSVGGIGSGETQYF
TRBV10-3	NA	CAISEGGGLPYEQYF
TRBV6-5	NA	CASSYSGAQPQHF
TRBV6-5	NA	CASSYGEMNTEAFF
TRBV28	NA	CASSSPRGYYGYTF
TRBV27	NA	CASSYYRDRSYEQYF